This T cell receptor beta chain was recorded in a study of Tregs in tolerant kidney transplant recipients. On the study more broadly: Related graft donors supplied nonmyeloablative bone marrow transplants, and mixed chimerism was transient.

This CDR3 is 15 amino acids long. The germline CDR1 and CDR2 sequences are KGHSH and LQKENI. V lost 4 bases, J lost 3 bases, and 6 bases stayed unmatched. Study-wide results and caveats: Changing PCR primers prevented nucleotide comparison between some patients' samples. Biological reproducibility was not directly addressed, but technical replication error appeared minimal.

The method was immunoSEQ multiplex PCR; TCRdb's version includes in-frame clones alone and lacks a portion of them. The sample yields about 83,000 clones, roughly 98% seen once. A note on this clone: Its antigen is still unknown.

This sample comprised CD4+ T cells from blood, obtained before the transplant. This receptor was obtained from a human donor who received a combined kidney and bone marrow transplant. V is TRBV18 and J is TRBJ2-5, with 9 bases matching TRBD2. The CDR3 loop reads CASSRGIAGEETQYF. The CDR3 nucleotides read TGTGCCAGCTCACGAGGGATAGCGGGAGAAGAGACCCAGTACTTC. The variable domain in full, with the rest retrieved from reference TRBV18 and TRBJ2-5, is NAGVMQNPRHLVRRRGQEARLRCSPMKGHSHVYWYRQLPEEGLKFMVYLQKENIIDESGMPKERFSAEFPKEGPSILRIQQVVRGDSAAYFCASSRGIAGEETQYFGPGTRLLVL.